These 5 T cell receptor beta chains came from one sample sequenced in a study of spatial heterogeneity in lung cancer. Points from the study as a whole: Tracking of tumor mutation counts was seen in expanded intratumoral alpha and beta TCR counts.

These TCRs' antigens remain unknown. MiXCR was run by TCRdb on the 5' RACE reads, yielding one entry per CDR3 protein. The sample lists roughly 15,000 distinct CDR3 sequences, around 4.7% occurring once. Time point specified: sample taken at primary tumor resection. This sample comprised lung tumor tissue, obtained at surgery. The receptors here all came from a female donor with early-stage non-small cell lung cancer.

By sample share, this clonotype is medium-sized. As DNA, the CDR3 is TGCAGCGTGGCTAGCGGGGGCACAGATACGCAGTATTTT. Protein: CSVASGGTDTQYF. The chain links TRBV29-1 to TRBJ2-3; 9 nucleotides align to TRBD2. V was clipped by 6 bases and J by 1 base; unmatched bases: 2. CDR1 and CDR2 from the germline V gene are SQVTM and ANQGSEA. The CDR3 is 13 residues long.

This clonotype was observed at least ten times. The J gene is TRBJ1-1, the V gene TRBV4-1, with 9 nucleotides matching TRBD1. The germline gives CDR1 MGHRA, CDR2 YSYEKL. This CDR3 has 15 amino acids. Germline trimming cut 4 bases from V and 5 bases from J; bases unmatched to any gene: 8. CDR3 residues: CASSRQGQGETEAFF. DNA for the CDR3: TGCGCCAGCAGCCGCCAGGGACAGGGCGAAACTGAAGCTTTCTTT.

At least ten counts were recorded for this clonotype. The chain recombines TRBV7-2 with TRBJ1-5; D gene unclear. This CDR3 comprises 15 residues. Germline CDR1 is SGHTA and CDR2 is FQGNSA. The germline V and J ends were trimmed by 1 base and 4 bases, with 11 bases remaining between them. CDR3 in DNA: TGTGCCAGCAGCTTAGTGCACGAGAATAATCAGCCCCAGCATTTT. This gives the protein CASSLVHENNQPQHF.

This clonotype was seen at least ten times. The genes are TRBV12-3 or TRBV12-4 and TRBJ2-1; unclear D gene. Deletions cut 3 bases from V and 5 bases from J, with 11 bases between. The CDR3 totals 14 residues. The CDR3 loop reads CASSLAGGHNEQFF. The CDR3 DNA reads TGTGCCAGCAGTTTGGCCGGTGGCCACAATGAGCAGTTCTTC.

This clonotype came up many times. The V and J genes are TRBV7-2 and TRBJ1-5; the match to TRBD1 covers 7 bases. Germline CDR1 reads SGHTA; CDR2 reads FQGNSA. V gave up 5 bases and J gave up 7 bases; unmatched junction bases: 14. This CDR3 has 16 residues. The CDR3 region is CASSLGSTGRRQPQHF. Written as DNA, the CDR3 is TGTGCCAGCAGCCTGGGCTCGACAGGGAGACGACAGCCCCAGCATTTT.